The next 21 T cell receptor beta chains were all read from a single sample in a study of molecular identifiers for immune sequencing clone quantification. From the PCR reads, TCRdb called clonotypes with MiXCR, one entry per CDR3 protein. Of 80,000 to 130,000 distinct CDR3 sequences listed, roughly a third are singletons. What was sequenced was naive CD8+ T cells from blood, with Jurkat cell RNA spiked in. As to subset: FACS-sorted CD8+CD4-CCR7+CD45RA+ naive T cells. These receptors were collected from a human donor in good health. Some libraries in this study had Jurkat cell RNA spiked in.

This clonotype was detected ten times or more. The chain is built from TRBV28 and TRBJ1-1; perhaps TRBD1 as D (5 bases). The CDR3 sequence is 15 residues long. Trimming removed 3 bases at V and 3 bases at J, with 14 bases between. Germline assignment: CDR1 MDHEN and CDR2 SYDVKM. The CDR3 region is CASSLGDRGDTEAFF. DNA of the CDR3: TGTGCCAGCAGTTTGGGGGACCGCGGGGACACTGAAGCTTTCTTT. Full variable domain (outside the CDR3, taken from reference TRBV28 and TRBJ1-1): DVKVTQSSRYLVKRTGEKVFLECVQDMDHENMFWYRQDPGLGLRLIYFSYDVKMKEKGDIPEGYSVSREKKERFSLILESASTNQTSMYLCASSLGDRGDTEAFFGQGTRLTVV.

This clonotype was detected a few times. The V call is TRBV21-1, the J call TRBJ1-4. TRBV21-1 is noted as a pseudogene. The CDR3 is 12 residues long. CDR3 residues: CASSGANEKLFF. In DNA form, the CDR3 reads TGTGCCAGCTCTGGGGCTAATGAAAAACTGTTTTTT.

The genes are TRBV11-2 and TRBJ2-7, with 9 bases fitting TRBD1. J was trimmed by 6 bases and V by 1 base; bases with no gene match: 4. The germline V gene encodes CDR1 SGHAT and CDR2 FQNNGV. This CDR3 spans 14 amino acids. This chain's CDR3 is CASSLGQGGREQYF. The CDR3 DNA sequence: TGTGCCAGCAGCTTAGGACAGGGGGGACGCGAGCAGTACTTC.

The rearrangement links TRBV29-1 to TRBJ2-7, with D perhaps TRBD1 or TRBD2 (5 bases each). Trimming stripped 3 bases from V and 6 bases from J, with 21 bases between. The CDR3 is 15 amino acids. In germline, CDR1 is SQVTM, CDR2 ANQGSEA. Written as DNA, the CDR3 is TGCAGCGTTGATGGCACGGGACGGGAAGTATCCGAGCAGTACTTC. Amino acid sequence: CSVDGTGREVSEQYF.

V is TRBV20-1 and J is TRBJ2-2, with D maybe TRBD2 (5 bases). The CDR3 is 12 residues long. V was trimmed by 7 bases and J by 6 bases, leaving 12 bases between them. CDR1 is DFQATT, CDR2 SNEGSKA, per germline (reference sequence). The CDR3 nucleotides are TGCAGTGGCTATTCTAGCTCCGGGGAGCTGTTTTTT. It translates to CSGYSSSGELFF.

This chain joins TRBV6-6 and TRBJ1-5, with a tentative D call TRBD1 (6 bases). The CDR3 length is 14 residues. Germline V gives CDR1 MNHNY, CDR2 SVGAGI (reference sequence). V shed 10 bases and J shed 4 bases, with 17 bases lying between them. The CDR3, as DNA: TGTGCCAACGGGGGGCAGCGATGGAATCAGCCCCAGCATTTT. Amino acid sequence: CANGGQRWNQPQHF.

About this clonotype itself: This could be a read error, since a much larger clone is one nucleotide away. J is TRBJ2-2 and V is TRBV7-9; TRBD1 might be the D (5 bases). CDR1 is SEHNR, CDR2 FQNEAQ, per germline (reference sequence). V gave up 5 bases and J gave up 0 bases, with 13 bases separating them. CDR3 size: 16 residues. Here the CDR3 reads CASSVPGHSNTGELFF. For the CDR3, the DNA is TGTGCCAGCAGCGTTCCCGGACATTCGAACACCGGGGAGCTGTTTTTT.

This clonotype occurred many times. The chain employs TRBV13 and TRBJ2-2; D remains unclear. The CDR3 covers 12 residues. Trimming cost V 5 bases and J 5 bases, with 6 bases left between them. In germline, CDR1 is PRHDT, CDR2 FYEKMQ (reference sequence). For the CDR3, the DNA is TGTGCCAGCAGCCCCTCGACCGGGGAGCTGTTTTTT. Its protein is CASSPSTGELFF. Combining the CDR3 with reference TRBV13 and TRBJ2-2 gives the whole variable domain AAGVIQSPRHLIKEKRETATLKCYPIPRHDTVYWYQQGPGQDPQFLISFYEKMQSDKGSIPDRFSAQQFSDYHSELNMSSLELGDSALYFCASSPSTGELFFGEGSRLTVL.

The chain uses TRBV13 and TRBJ2-3, with D possibly matching TRBD2 (6 bases). Germline V gives CDR1 PRHDT, CDR2 FYEKMQ (reference sequence). The germline V and J ends were trimmed by 3 bases and 8 bases, with 12 bases remaining between them. CDR3 length: 13 amino acids. CDR3 residues: CASSLGGVATQYF. The CDR3 DNA reads TGTGCCAGCAGCTTGGGAGGAGTTGCTACGCAGTATTTT.

As for this clonotype: It may be a read error: a sequence one base away is much more abundant. The missing conserved phenylalanine or tryptophan at the end of this CDR3 makes a read error likely. The rearrangement links TRBV5-1 to TRBJ2-3; D possibly corresponds to TRBD2 (5 bases). Trimming left V 0 bases short and J 6 bases short, with 14 bases between. This CDR3 region has 15 residues. Germline V CDR1 and CDR2: SGHRS, YFSETQ. The CDR3 sequence: CASSLAALASDTQYY. CDR3 bases: TGCGCCAGCAGCTTGGCCGCTCTAGCTTCTGATACGCAGTATTAT.

The chain has TRBV6-5 and TRBJ2-1; the D is unclear. V was clipped by 1 base and J by 6 bases, with 10 bases between them. CDR1 is MNHEY and CDR2 is SVGAGI in the germline V gene. The CDR3 is made up of 14 amino acids. The CDR3, as DNA: TGTGCCAGCAGTTACTATCGTCGGAGCAATGAGCAGTTCTTC. As protein: CASSYYRRSNEQFF.

Here the CDR3 reads CASSDGLAGSGQKTQYF. DNA for the CDR3: TGTGCCAGCAGTGATGGACTAGCGGGATCGGGTCAAAAGACCCAGTACTTC. The chain recombines TRBV9 with TRBJ2-5; TRBD2 agrees at 12 bases. CDR3 length: 17 amino acids. Germline trimming cut 5 bases from V and 6 bases from J; bases unmatched to any gene: 14. Germline CDR1 SGDLS, CDR2 YYNGEE.

Many counts were recorded for this clonotype. The rearrangement links TRBV12-3 or TRBV12-4 to TRBJ2-2; 8 bases are shared with TRBD2. The V and J ends lost 6 bases and 5 bases, in that order; junction bases with no gene match: 17. The CDR3 contains 18 residues. The DNA of the CDR3 is TGTGCCAGCAGCCCACCCCCTCTAAGCGGGAGAAGGACCGGGGAGCTGTTTTTT. It translates to CASSPPPLSGRRTGELFF.

This clonotype was detected many times. The chain combines TRBV6-1 with TRBJ2-7, with a weak D call TRBD1 (6 bases). Germline V gene sequence: CDR1 MNHNS, CDR2 SASEGT. CDR3 length: 12 amino acids. V lost 8 bases and J 6 bases, leaving 14 bases between the germline ends. CDR3 loop: CASEGQKPEQYF. DNA of the CDR3: TGTGCCAGCGAGGGACAAAAGCCCGAGCAGTACTTC.

This clonotype was counted a few times. DNA of the CDR3: TGTGCCAGCAGCTTAGTCGGGCGCTCTCAGTACTTC. This translates into CASSLVGRSQYF. The chain joins TRBV13 to TRBJ2-7; the D is unclear. The CDR3 extends over 12 amino acids. Trimming pared 1 base from V and 10 bases from J, leaving 11 bases between. Germline V gene data show CDR1 as PRHDT and CDR2 as FYEKMQ (reference sequence). Combining the CDR3 with reference TRBV13 and TRBJ2-7 gives the whole variable domain AAGVIQSPRHLIKEKRETATLKCYPIPRHDTVYWYQQGPGQDPQFLISFYEKMQSDKGSIPDRFSAQQFSDYHSELNMSSLELGDSALYFCASSLVGRSQYFGPGTRLTVT.

This clonotype was seen repeatedly, ten times or more. The chain couples TRBV20-1 to TRBJ1-5, with D perhaps TRBD1 (5 bases). This CDR3 is 15 amino acids long. Germline V gene lookup returns CDR1 DFQATT and CDR2 SNEGSKA (reference sequence). V lost 3 bases to trimming and J lost 5 bases, with 17 bases between them. The CDR3 protein is CSASSLRALDQPQHF. The CDR3 DNA sequence: TGCAGTGCTAGTTCGCTCAGGGCTCTTGATCAGCCCCAGCATTTT.

With respect to this clonotype: The conserved phenylalanine or tryptophan normally closing the CDR3 is absent here, so this likely arose from a read error. Because the CDR3's place on the DNA is in doubt, the DNA is left out and the CDR3 is given as listed by TCRdb. The V and J genes are TRBV7-8 and TRBJ2-2. The CDR3 is 11 amino acids in total, end residues counted. Germline V CDR1 and CDR2: SGHVS, FQNEAQ. This chain's CDR3 is CASSLAGELII.

Points on this clonotype: This clone may be a read error of a much larger clone one base away. The chain uses TRBV28 and TRBJ2-3; D may be TRBD2 (6 bases). CDR1 is MDHEN and CDR2 is SYDVKM in the germline V gene. The CDR3 sequence is 12 residues long. CDR3 sequence: CASSGRRGTRYF. The CDR3 region has the DNA TGTGCCAGCAGTGGACGGCGGGGTACGCGGTATTTT.

The J gene is TRBJ2-7, the V gene TRBV20-1, with 7 bases identical to TRBD2. V was pared by 5 bases and J by 2 bases, with 6 bases of the junction left unmatched. The CDR3 covers 13 residues. Germline V gene lookup returns CDR1 DFQATT and CDR2 SNEGSKA (reference sequence). CDR3 in DNA: TGCAGTGCTCATAGCGGGTCTACCTACGAGCAGTACTTC. Translated: CSAHSGSTYEQYF.

This clonotype showed up many times. This chain uses TRBV6-6 with TRBJ2-7, with 9 positions matching TRBD2. V shed 2 bases and J 2 bases; nucleotides not matched to a gene: 1. The germline CDR1 and CDR2 sequences are MNHNY and SVGAGI (reference sequence). The CDR3 is made up of 14 amino acids. The CDR3 region is CASSYIAGAYEQYF. The CDR3, as DNA: TGTGCCAGCAGTTACATAGCGGGAGCCTACGAGCAGTACTTC.

Worth noting for this clonotype: The conserved final phenylalanine or tryptophan is absent from the CDR3, which likely points to a read error. This chain links TRBV20-1 with TRBJ2-7; D may be TRBD2 (6 bases). The CDR3 is made up of 12 amino acids. The germline V gene encodes CDR1 DFQATT and CDR2 SNEGSKA (reference sequence). V was trimmed by 3 bases and J by 4 bases, leaving 10 bases between them. This CDR3 reads CSASGSGYEQYS. The DNA of the CDR3 is TGCAGTGCTAGCGGGAGTGGGTACGAGCAGTACTCC.